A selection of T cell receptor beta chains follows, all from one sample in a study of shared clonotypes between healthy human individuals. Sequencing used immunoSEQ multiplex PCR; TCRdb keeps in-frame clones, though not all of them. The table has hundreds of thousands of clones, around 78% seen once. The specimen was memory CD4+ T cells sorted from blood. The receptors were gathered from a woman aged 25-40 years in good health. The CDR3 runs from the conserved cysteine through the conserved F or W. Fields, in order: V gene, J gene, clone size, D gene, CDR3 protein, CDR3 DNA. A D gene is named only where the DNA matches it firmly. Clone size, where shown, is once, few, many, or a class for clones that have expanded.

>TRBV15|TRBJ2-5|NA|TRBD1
CATSRDRRQETQYF
TGTGCCACCAGCAGGGACAGGCGGCAAGAGACCCAGTACTTC
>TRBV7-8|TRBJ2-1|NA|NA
CASSWTYNEQFF
TGTGCCAGCAGCTGGACATACAATGAGCAGTTCTTC
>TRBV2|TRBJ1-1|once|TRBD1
CASNSQGETEAFF
TGTGCCAGCAATTCTCAGGGGGAGACTGAAGCTTTCTTT
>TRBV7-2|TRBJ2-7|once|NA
CASSLGDLLEQYF
TGTGCCAGCAGCTTGGGGGATCTGCTTGAGCAGTACTTC
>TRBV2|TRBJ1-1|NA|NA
CASSERWGGTEAFF
TGTGCCAGCAGCGAGCGGTGGGGGGGGACTGAAGCTTTCTTT
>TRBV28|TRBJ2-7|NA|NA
CASSLYGSSYEQYF
TGTGCCAGCAGTTTGTACGGATCCTCCTACGAGCAGTACTTC
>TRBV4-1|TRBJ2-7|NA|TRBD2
CASSQMTSGRYFSYEQYF
TGCGCCAGCAGTCAAATGACTAGCGGGAGGTACTTCTCCTACGAGCAGTACTTC
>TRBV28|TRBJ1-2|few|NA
CASSLSGQSYGYTF
TGTGCCAGCAGTTTATCAGGACAGAGCTATGGCTACACCTTC
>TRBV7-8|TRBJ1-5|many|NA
CASSLQPNNQPQHF
TGTGCCAGCAGCTTACAGCCGAACAATCAGCCCCAGCATTTT
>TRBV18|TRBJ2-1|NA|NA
CASSVTRGNEQFF
TGTGCCAGCTCAGTCACTAGAGGCAATGAGCAGTTCTTC
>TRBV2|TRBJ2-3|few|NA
CASRTRISTDTQYF
TGTGCCAGCAGAACGCGGATTAGCACAGATACGCAGTATTTT
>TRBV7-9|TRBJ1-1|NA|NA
CASSYPQGRGMNTEAFF
TGTGCCAGCAGCTATCCCCAGGGGCGGGGTATGAACACTGAAGCTTTCTTT
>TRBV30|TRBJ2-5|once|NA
CAWSVESSETQYF
TGTGCCTGGAGTGTCGAGAGCTCAGAGACCCAGTACTTC
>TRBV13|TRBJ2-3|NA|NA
CASSSPLEDSSTDTQYF
TGTGCCAGCAGCTCACCTCTTGAAGACTCTAGCACAGATACGCAGTATTTT
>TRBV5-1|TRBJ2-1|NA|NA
CASSGDPGSYNEQFF
TGCGCCAGCAGCGGGGACCCAGGTTCCTACAATGAGCAGTTCTTC
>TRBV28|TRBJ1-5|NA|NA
CASSKTGTPNQPQHF
TGTGCCAGCAGCAAGACCGGGACGCCTAATCAGCCCCAGCATTTT
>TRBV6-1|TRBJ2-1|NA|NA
CASSEPHRTEQFF
TGTGCCAGCAGTGAACCTCACCGCACTGAGCAGTTCTTC
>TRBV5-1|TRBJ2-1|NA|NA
CASCPVAGSYNEQFF
TGCGCCAGCTGCCCCGTTGCAGGTTCCTACAATGAGCAGTTCTTC
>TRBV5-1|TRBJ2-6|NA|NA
CASSLNGDSGANVLTF
TGCGCCAGCAGCTTGAATGGAGACTCTGGGGCCAACGTCCTGACTTTC
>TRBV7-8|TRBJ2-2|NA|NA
CASSLVGGTNTGELFF
TGTGCCAGCAGCTTAGTCGGTGGTACAAACACCGGGGAGCTGTTTTTT
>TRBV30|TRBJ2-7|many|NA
CAWSGTSYEQYF
TGTGCCTGGAGCGGTACTTCCTACGAGCAGTACTTC
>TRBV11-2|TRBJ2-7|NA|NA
CASSLGSAIYEQYF
TGTGCCAGCAGCTTAGGTTCAGCAATCTACGAGCAGTACTTC
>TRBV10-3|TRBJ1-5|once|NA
CAIKKDTDSNQPQHF
TGTGCCATCAAGAAAGACACCGATAGCAATCAGCCCCAGCATTTT
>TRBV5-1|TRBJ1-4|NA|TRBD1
CASSLAGGDEKLFF
TGCGCCAGCAGCTTGGCAGGGGGCGATGAAAAACTGTTTTTT
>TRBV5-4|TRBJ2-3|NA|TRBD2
CASSLGGRADTQYF
TGTGCCAGCAGCTTGGGTGGGAGGGCAGATACGCAGTATTTT
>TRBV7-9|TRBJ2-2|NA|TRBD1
CASSWTGSGELFF
TGTGCCAGCAGCTGGACAGGGTCGGGGGAGCTGTTTTTT
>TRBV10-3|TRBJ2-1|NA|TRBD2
CATAGLPSYNEQFF
TGTGCCACAGCGGGACTTCCTTCCTACAATGAGCAGTTCTTC
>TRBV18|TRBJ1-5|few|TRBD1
CASSAGTGNQPQHF
TGTGCCAGCTCAGCCGGGACAGGGAATCAGCCCCAGCATTTT
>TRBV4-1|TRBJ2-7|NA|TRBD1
CASSQSWTGFYEQYF
TGCGCCAGCAGCCAATCGTGGACAGGGTTTTACGAGCAGTACTTC
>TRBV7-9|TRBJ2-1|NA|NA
CASSPGLRLGNEQFF
TGTGCCAGCAGCCCCGGGCTCCGACTGGGCAATGAGCAGTTCTTC
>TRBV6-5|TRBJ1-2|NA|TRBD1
CASSYFGTGAKYGYTF
TGTGCCAGCAGTTACTTTGGGACAGGGGCGAAGTATGGCTACACCTTC
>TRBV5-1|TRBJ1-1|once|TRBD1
CASSKGTGGTEAFF
TGCGCCAGCAGCAAGGGGACAGGGGGCACTGAAGCTTTCTTT